This record covers a single T cell receptor (beta chain). This specimen comes from a study of blood T cell repertoires in COVID-19. Across the study: The study drew acute and convalescent COVID-19 samples from the United States, Italy and Spain. PBMCs, B-cell-depleted T cells, or T cells provided the cDNA or gDNA that made up the material.

Participants reported their clinical history, and cohort assignment relied on those reports. The length of the CDR3 is 13 residues. Germline V gene data show CDR1 as LGHDT and CDR2 as YNNKEL (reference sequence). After removal of 1 base from V and 8 bases from J, the junction contained 3 bases not matched to a gene. Some clones are missing from TCRdb's copy, which holds only in-frame ones; the method was immunoSEQ multiplex PCR. In the table there are more than 200,000 clones, around nine tenths of which are singletons. Sequencing input: PBMCs or T cells enriched from blood (not recorded which). This rearrangement joins TRBV3-1 (or the pseudogene TRBV3-2) to TRBJ1-2; 8 bases fit TRBD1. The clonotype comes from a woman aged 25 to 39 who had recovered from COVID-19. The CDR3 loop reads CASSQADRGGYTF. The CDR3 region has the DNA TGTGCCAGCAGCCAAGCCGACAGGGGCGGCTACACCTTC.